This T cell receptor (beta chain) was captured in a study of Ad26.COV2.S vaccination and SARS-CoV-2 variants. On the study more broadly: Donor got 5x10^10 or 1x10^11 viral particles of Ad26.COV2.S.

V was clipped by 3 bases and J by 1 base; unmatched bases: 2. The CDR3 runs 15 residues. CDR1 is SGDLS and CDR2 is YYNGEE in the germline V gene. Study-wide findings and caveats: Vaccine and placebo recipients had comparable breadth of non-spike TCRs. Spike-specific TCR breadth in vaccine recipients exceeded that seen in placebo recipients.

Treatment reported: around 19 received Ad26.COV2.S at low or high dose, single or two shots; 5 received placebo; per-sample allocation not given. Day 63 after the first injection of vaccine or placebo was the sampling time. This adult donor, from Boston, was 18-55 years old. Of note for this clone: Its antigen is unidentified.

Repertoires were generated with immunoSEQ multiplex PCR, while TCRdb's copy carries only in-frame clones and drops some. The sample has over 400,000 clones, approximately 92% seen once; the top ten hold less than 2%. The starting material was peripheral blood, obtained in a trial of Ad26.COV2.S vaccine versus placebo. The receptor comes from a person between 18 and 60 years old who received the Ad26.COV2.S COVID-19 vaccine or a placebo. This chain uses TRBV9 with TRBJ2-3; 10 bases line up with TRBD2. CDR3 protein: CASSGTSGRTDTQYF. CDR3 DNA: TGTGCCAGCAGCGGGACTAGCGGCCGCACAGATACGCAGTATTTT.